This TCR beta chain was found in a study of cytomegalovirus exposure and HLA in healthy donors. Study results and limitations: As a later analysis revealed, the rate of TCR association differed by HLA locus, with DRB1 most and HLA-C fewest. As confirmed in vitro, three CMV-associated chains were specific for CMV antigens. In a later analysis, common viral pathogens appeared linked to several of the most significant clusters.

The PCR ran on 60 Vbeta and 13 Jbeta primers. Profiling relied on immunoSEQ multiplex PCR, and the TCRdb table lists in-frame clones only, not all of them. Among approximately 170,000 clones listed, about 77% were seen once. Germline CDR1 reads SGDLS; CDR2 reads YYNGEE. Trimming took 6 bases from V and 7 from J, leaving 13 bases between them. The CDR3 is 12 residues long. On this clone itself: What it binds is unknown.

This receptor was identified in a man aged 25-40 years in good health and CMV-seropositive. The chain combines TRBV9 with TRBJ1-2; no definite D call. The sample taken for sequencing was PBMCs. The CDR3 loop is CASNTPAGGYTF. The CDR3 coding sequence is TGTGCCAGCAATACCCCCGCGGGTGGCTACACCTTC.